The 9 T cell receptor beta chains given below trace back to one sample, sequenced in a study of post-analysis software for immune sequencing data. Notes on the study in general: Higher frequency in patients than in controls was seen for about five TRBV segments, with TRBV5-6, TRBV5-1 and TRBV20-1 among them.

These receptors have no identified antigens. Unique molecular identifiers featured in each of the TCR beta cDNA libraries. Via MiXCR, TCRdb re-called the PCR reads, giving one row per CDR3 protein. The table has 550,000 to 700,000 distinct CDR3 sequences, about 44% seen once. The sequencing input was blood. The origin of the receptors is a girl aged 10 to 17 with multiple sclerosis.

The chain combines TRBV5-1 with TRBJ2-1, with 7 bases lining up with TRBD2. The CDR3 has 15 amino acids. Germline-derived CDR1 and CDR2 are SGHRS and YFSETQ. The ends lost 2 bases at V and 10 bases at J; junction bases unmatched: 12. The DNA of the CDR3 is TGCGCCAGCAGCTTCAGCGGGGCCGAGGTCTTAGAGCAGTTCTTC. Translation: CASSFSGAEVLEQFF.

The genes are TRBV20-1 and TRBJ1-4, with D possibly TRBD1 on 5 matching bases. V shed 0 bases and J shed 0 bases, with 11 bases lying between them. CDR3 length: 16 residues. Germline V gives CDR1 DFQATT, CDR2 SNEGSKA (reference sequence). CDR3 region: CSARDMGGSTNEKLFF. The CDR3, as DNA: TGCAGTGCTAGAGATATGGGGGGGTCAACTAATGAAAAACTGTTTTTT.

The gene calls are TRBV12-3 or TRBV12-4 and TRBJ2-4; 14 bases are a match to TRBD2. The J call could be wrong; TRBJ2-5 is a better fit for the DNA end. The CDR3 loop spans 16 amino acids. CDR3 in amino acids: CASSQRLAGGQETQYF. CDR3 nucleotide sequence: TGTGCCAGCAGCCAACGACTAGCGGGAGGGCAAGAGACCCAGTACTTC.

The chain recombines TRBV2 with TRBJ1-2, with 11 nucleotides matching TRBD1. Germline trimming cut 4 bases from V and 13 bases from J; bases unmatched to any gene: 5. This CDR3 contains 12 residues. Germline V gene sequence: CDR1 SNHLY, CDR2 FYNNEI. The CDR3, as DNA: TGTGCCAGCAGTGCCCGGGACAGGGGGTGCACCTTC. Translated, it gives CASSARDRGCTF.

The chain joins TRBV7-2 to TRBJ2-7, with 9 nucleotides matching TRBD1. The germline V gene has CDR1 SGHTA and CDR2 FQGNSA. This CDR3 contains 15 residues. With 5 bases clipped from V and 2 bases from J, the junction kept 7 bases outside the gene matches. The CDR3 region has the DNA TGTGCCAGCAGCCTAGGACAGGGGCTCGCCTACGAGCAGTACTTC. It yields the protein CASSLGQGLAYEQYF.

The chain combines TRBV6-5 with TRBJ1-5; 7 nucleotides match TRBD1. Germline values: CDR1 MNHEY, CDR2 SVGAGI. The CDR3 has 14 residues. V was pared by 6 bases and J by 4 bases, with 6 bases of the junction left unmatched. CDR3 bases: TGTGCCAGCAGGCCCGGACAGGATAATCAGCCCCAGCATTTT. Protein: CASRPGQDNQPQHF.

The J gene is TRBJ2-1, the V gene TRBV3-1, with 8 bases that match TRBD1. The CDR3 is 14 amino acids. Germline CDR1 reads LGHDT; CDR2 reads YNNKEL (reference sequence). Unmatched junction bases numbered 3, after V lost 3 bases and J lost 5 bases. CDR3 region: CASSHGQGHNEQFF. CDR3 sequence (DNA): TGTGCCAGCAGCCACGGACAGGGACACAATGAGCAGTTCTTC.

This clonotype has more than one count but fewer than ten. Written as DNA, the CDR3 is TGCGCCAGCAGCCAAGAGTCAGCCTACGAGCAGTACTTC. Translation gives CASSQESAYEQYF. The chain carries TRBV4-1 and TRBJ2-7, with no clear D. Trimming cost V 0 bases and J 2 bases, with 5 bases left between them. This CDR3 region has 13 residues. Germline V gene data show CDR1 as MGHRA and CDR2 as YSYEKL.

V and J are TRBV30 and TRBJ2-6, with unresolved D. Trimming cost V 7 bases and J 2 bases, with 15 bases left between them. Germline CDR1 is GTSNPN and CDR2 is SVGIG (reference sequence). The CDR3 is made up of 15 amino acids. The CDR3 DNA reads TGTGCCTCAAGAGTGGCCGGGCCTGGGGCCAACGTCCTGACTTTC. It specifies CASRVAGPGANVLTF.